Listed here are 15 T cell receptor beta chains from one sample, sequenced in a study of cytomegalovirus exposure and HLA in healthy donors. Use of 60 Vbeta and 13 Jbeta primers characterized the PCR. Profiled with immunoSEQ multiplex PCR; TCRdb holds only in-frame clones, not every one. The table lists 160,000 or so clones, around four fifths of them singletons. The sequencing sample was made of PBMCs. The receptors originated from a man aged 50 or older in good health and CMV-seropositive.

This rearrangement joins TRBV19 to TRBJ2-6, with 8 bases that match TRBD1. Germline V lookup: CDR1 LNHDA, CDR2 SQIVND (reference sequence). The CDR3 spans 14 residues. With 1 base clipped from V and 11 bases from J, the junction kept 4 bases outside the gene matches. CDR3: CASSIGTGTHVLTF. The CDR3 nucleotides read TGTGCCAGTAGTATAGGGACAGGGACTCACGTCCTGACTTTC.

The V and J genes are TRBV6-1 and TRBJ1-2, with D unclear. The V gene's germline CDR1 is MNHNS and CDR2 SASEGT. Trimming removed 2 bases at V and 6 bases at J, with 19 bases between. This CDR3 is built from 16 residues. The CDR3 DNA reads TGTGCCAGCAGTGAATTTTTTATACGAGGGTTTGATGGCTACACCTTC. It yields the protein CASSEFFIRGFDGYTF.

The chain joins TRBV7-2 to TRBJ1-3, with TRBD1 matching over 9 bases. CDR3 length: 14 amino acids. V shed 1 base, J shed 7 bases, and the junction held 2 bases outside the gene matches. Germline V CDR1 and CDR2: SGHTA, FQGNSA. CDR3 bases: TGTGCCAGCAGCTTAGATGACAGGGGGAACACCATATATTTT. Translated: CASSLDDRGNTIYF.

The rearrangement uses TRBV28 and TRBJ2-2, with D maybe TRBD1 (5 bases). The CDR3 consists of 17 residues. Germline V gene data show CDR1 as MDHEN and CDR2 as SYDVKM. Trimming took off 4 bases at V and 2 bases at J, with 17 bases between the two ends. As DNA, the CDR3 is TGTGCCAGCAGTTACCCACCAGGGCGACCCAACACCGGGGAGCTGTTTTTT. Protein product: CASSYPPGRPNTGELFF.

CDR3 region: CASWAGTGVVDTQYF. The CDR3, as DNA: TGTGCCAGCTGGGCCGGGACAGGGGTTGTTGATACGCAGTATTTT. The rearrangement joins TRBV27 to TRBJ2-3; 10 bases are shared with TRBD1. The CDR3 length is 15 residues. Germline V CDR1 and CDR2: MNHEY, SMNVEV (reference sequence). V lost 8 bases, J lost 6 bases, and 11 bases stayed unmatched.

V and J are TRBV5-4 and TRBJ1-1, with D possibly TRBD1 on 5 matching bases. The CDR3 loop spans 15 amino acids. The germline V gene encodes CDR1 SGHNT and CDR2 YYREEE (reference sequence). The V and J ends lost 6 bases and 0 bases respectively, with 15 bases between them. The CDR3 DNA reads TGTGCCAGCACCCGGGGGGAGACCATGAACACTGAAGCTTTCTTT. Amino acid sequence: CASTRGETMNTEAFF.

This clone was counted between two and nine times. V gene TRBV10-3 combines with J gene TRBJ2-3, with 11 bases lining up with TRBD2. V was pared by 4 bases and J by 6 bases, with 9 bases of the junction left unmatched. The CDR3 runs to 16 residues. Germline CDR1 ENHRY, CDR2 SYGVKD. CDR3 residues: CAISGGIAGGSDTQYF. The DNA of the CDR3 is TGTGCCATCAGTGGGGGAATAGCGGGAGGGAGCGATACGCAGTATTTT.

This chain joins TRBV11-2 and TRBJ1-1, with 7 bases lining up with TRBD1. CDR3 size: 15 residues. Germline values: CDR1 SGHAT, CDR2 FQNNGV. With V trimmed by 6 bases and J by 0 bases, 7 bases remained unmatched. The CDR3 is CASRNTGVLNTEAFF. DNA for the CDR3: TGTGCCAGCAGAAATACAGGGGTTCTGAACACTGAAGCTTTCTTT.

The V gene is TRBV13, the J gene TRBJ2-1, with 10 nucleotides matching TRBD1. The germline gives CDR1 PRHDT, CDR2 FYEKMQ (reference sequence). The CDR3 sequence is 16 residues long. V was pared by 2 bases and J by 9 bases, with 10 bases of the junction left unmatched. In nucleotides, the CDR3 is TGTGCCAGCAGCTTATTTATCGGGACAGGGGAGGGTGAGCAGTTCTTC. Amino acid sequence: CASSLFIGTGEGEQFF.

V usage is TRBV7-2 and J usage is TRBJ2-5, with D maybe TRBD1 (6 bases). CDR3 length equals 16 residues. Looked up from germline, CDR1 is SGHTA and CDR2 is FQGNSA. V was pared by 3 bases and J by 1 base, with 15 bases between. CDR3 in amino acids: CASSFDGRGFQETQYF. The CDR3 DNA reads as TGTGCCAGCAGCTTCGACGGCAGGGGTTTCCAAGAGACCCAGTACTTC.

The gene calls are TRBV5-6 and TRBJ2-5, with 11 bases fitting TRBD1. The end of the DNA fits TRBJ2-7 better, so the J call may be wrong. This CDR3 contains 19 residues. From germline, CDR1 is SGHDT and CDR2 YYEEEE. CDR3 amino acids: CASSPRTGGSFKDAHEQYF. DNA for the CDR3: TGTGCCAGCAGCCCCCGGACAGGGGGCAGTTTTAAGGATGCCCACGAGCAGTACTTC.

The chain has TRBV9 and TRBJ2-7; 7 bases match TRBD1. The germline gives CDR1 SGDLS, CDR2 YYNGEE. V shed 0 bases, J shed 4 bases, and the junction held 10 bases outside the gene matches. CDR3 length: 16 amino acids. The CDR3 DNA sequence: TGTGCCAGCAGCGTAGGGGACAGCCAACAACCTTACGAGCAGTACTTC. Protein sequence: CASSVGDSQQPYEQYF.

V and J are TRBV5-4 and TRBJ1-3; D might be TRBD1 (6 bases). Trimming pared 4 bases from V and 1 base from J, leaving 12 bases between. The CDR3 is 15 amino acids. The germline gives CDR1 SGHNT, CDR2 YYREEE (reference sequence). CDR3 sequence reads: CASSRTALSGNTIYF. CDR3 DNA: TGTGCCAGCAGCAGGACAGCCCTTTCTGGAAACACCATATATTTT.

The V gene is TRBV2, the J gene TRBJ2-4; the D gene is possibly TRBD2 (6 bases). Trimming took 7 bases from V and 6 from J, leaving 13 bases between them. Germline V gene data show CDR1 as SNHLY and CDR2 as FYNNEI. The CDR3 runs 13 residues. CDR3 amino acids: CASKGTGANIQYF. CDR3 nucleotide sequence: TGTGCCAGCAAAGGGACTGGCGCAAACATTCAGTACTTC.

This clone was found once. The chain combines TRBV5-1 with TRBJ1-1; 8 nucleotides match TRBD1. V shed 4 bases, J shed 3 bases, and the junction held 11 bases outside the gene matches. This CDR3 spans 16 amino acids. Germline V gene data show CDR1 as SGHRS and CDR2 as YFSETQ. The DNA for the CDR3 is TGCGCCAGCAGCAAGACAGGGGAAACGCGGGACACTGAAGCTTTCTTT. It encodes CASSKTGETRDTEAFF.